This T cell receptor (beta chain) was captured by sequencing in a study of cytomegalovirus exposure and HLA in healthy donors. Although they were nominally healthy when sampled, donors likely had unrecorded immune exposures. 60 Vbeta and 13 Jbeta primers were used in PCR. Only in-frame clones appear in the TCRdb table, and some are missing; sequencing was by immunoSEQ multiplex PCR. The sample has 120,000 to 150,000 clones, roughly 80% seen once. Of note for this clone: Its antigen is currently unknown.

Study-wide points: Later analysis placed DRB1 highest and HLA-C lowest in TCR association rates, which differed by HLA locus. The CMV antigen specificity of three CMV-associated chains was confirmed through in vitro analysis. Researchers counted around 180 TCR beta chains as cytomegalovirus-associated.

There are 15 residues in the CDR3. V gave up 4 bases and J gave up 1 base; unmatched junction bases: 7. The germline V gene has CDR1 SGHRS and CDR2 YFSETQ. The sequencing sample was made of PBMCs. This chain uses TRBV5-1 with TRBJ1-2, with TRBD1 matching 7 bases. This sequence was found in a middle-aged man in good health and CMV-seronegative. The CDR3 reads CASSPTGESNYGYTF. In DNA, the CDR3 is TGCGCCAGCAGCCCCACAGGGGAAAGTAACTATGGCTACACCTTC.